This TCR beta chain originates from a study of blood T cell repertoires in COVID-19. This table comes from immunoSEQ multiplex PCR, and its TCRdb copy is limited to in-frame clones, with some not included. The sample carries approximately 240,000 clones, around 80% recorded once. Germline assignment: CDR1 SGHRS and CDR2 YFSETQ. This CDR3 region has 15 residues. V gave up 7 bases and J gave up 6 bases; unmatched junction bases: 14. The receptor was isolated from a woman between 35 and 50 years old who had recovered from COVID-19. The sequenced sample was peripheral blood. The chain joins TRBV5-1 to TRBJ1-1; 8 bases agree with TRBD1. The DNA of the CDR3 is TGCGCCAGCCGCGAAGATACAGGGGGTGGATCTGAAGCTTTCTTT. Protein product: CASREDTGGGSEAFF.